The 6 T cell receptor beta chains below come from one sample, sequenced in a study of T-cell memory formation after mild COVID-19. TCRdb used MiXCR to reprocess the 5' RACE reads, holding one entry per CDR3 protein. The sample shows around 250,000 distinct CDR3 sequences, about a sixth of them seen only once. Sample: PBMCs or a T cell subset sorted from them (not recorded which). The source is a man between 18 and 29 years old who had mild COVID-19 (a few samples of this study predate the infection). Cell type and time point are not known.

The table lists this clonotype with many counts. The rearrangement links TRBV29-1 to TRBJ2-2, with D possibly TRBD1 on 5 matching bases. The length of the CDR3 is 13 residues. V lost 7 bases to trimming and J lost 6 bases, with 15 bases between them. Germline-derived CDR1 and CDR2 are SQVTM and ANQGSEA. The CDR3 loop reads CSAEGVWAGELFF. In nucleotides, the CDR3 is TGCAGCGCCGAAGGGGTCTGGGCCGGGGAGCTGTTTTTT.

This chain uses TRBV6-2 or TRBV6-3 with TRBJ1-2; the D is unclear. The V and J ends lost 2 bases and 4 bases respectively, with 20 bases between them. CDR3 length equals 17 residues. From germline, CDR1 is MNHEY and CDR2 SVGEGT. CDR3 residues: CASSYRVGNLPSYGYTF. In DNA form, the CDR3 reads TGTGCCAGCAGTTACCGGGTCGGCAATCTACCCTCCTATGGCTACACCTTC.

This rearrangement joins TRBV5-1 to TRBJ1-1; D not resolved. Germline V CDR1 and CDR2: SGHRS, YFSETQ. This CDR3 is 13 amino acids long. Trimming removed 5 bases at V and 1 base at J, with 9 bases between. The CDR3 loop reads CASSEDANTEAFF. CDR3 nucleotide sequence: TGCGCCAGCAGTGAGGACGCGAACACTGAAGCTTTCTTT.

This chain connects TRBV4-1 to TRBJ1-2; 8 nucleotides agree with TRBD1. The V and J ends lost 0 bases and 4 bases, in that order; junction bases with no gene match: 10. CDR1 is MGHRA and CDR2 is YSYEKL in the germline V gene. This CDR3 is built from 17 residues. The CDR3 coding sequence is TGCGCCAGCAGCCAAGATGTGGCAGGGGGCAGGGTCTATGGCTACACCTTC. Protein sequence: CASSQDVAGGRVYGYTF.

The chain links TRBV7-9 to TRBJ2-5; D tentatively fits TRBD1 or TRBD2 (5 bases each). The CDR3 length is 13 residues. Per the germline V gene, CDR1 is SEHNR and CDR2 is FQNEAQ (reference sequence). The ends were cut back, 3 bases at V and 6 bases at J, with 11 bases in the middle. The CDR3, as DNA: TGTGCCAGCAGCTTGCGAGGGGCCAAGACCCAGTACTTC. Translating it yields CASSLRGAKTQYF.

This clonotype was counted only a few times. This chain connects TRBV12-3 or TRBV12-4 to TRBJ2-7, with a weak D call TRBD2 (7 bases). V was shortened by 6 bases and J by 6 bases, with 21 bases between the two germline ends. This CDR3 contains 15 residues. The CDR3 sequence: CASSPSWGGLVEQYF. The CDR3 DNA reads as TGTGCCAGCAGCCCTTCCTGGGGGGGCCTCGTCGAGCAGTACTTC.